This record covers a single T cell receptor (beta chain). This entry belongs to a study of human T cells and chemical hapten exposure. On the study more broadly: Weekly diphenylcyclopropenone doses were given to patients' scalps across the roughly 22-week study. A patient group, mainly female, showed alopecia areata, totalis or universalis.

The V gene's germline CDR1 is SNHLY and CDR2 FYNNEI. CDR3 length equals 14 residues. The V and J ends lost 5 bases and 5 bases, in that order; junction bases with no gene match: 5. TCRdb processed the RACE reads anew with MiXCR; each CDR3 protein has one entry. This sample has 75,000 to 95,000 distinct CDR3 sequences, with 12% found just once. The time point was: patch test 1, 2 weeks after DPC sensitization. Noted treatment: therapeutic diphenylcyclopropenone sensitization with weekly scalp DPC. The sample consisted of whole blood, taken in connection with sensitization to the hapten diphenylcyclopropenone (DPC). The receptor's source is a woman aged 60-75 years with alopecia areata. Some clones in this sample may be carry-over from other donors' samples. The chain employs TRBV2 and TRBJ2-3, with TRBD1 matching over 9 bases. Here the CDR3 DNA reads TGTGCCAGCAGTAGACAGGGGGAGGTAGATACGCAGTATTTT. Protein sequence: CASSRQGEVDTQYF.